The 20 T cell receptor beta chains below all came from one sample that was sequenced in a study of blood T cell repertoires in COVID-19 (TCRdb year 2020). Libraries came from the immunoSEQ multiplex PCR assay. The immuneACCESS repertoire file appears here via TCRdb, limited to in-frame rearrangements. These files lack a portion of the clones; in checked studies, under half of the deficit traces to unresolved V genes, and the cause of the others is not known. The sample table contains 200,000 to 250,000 clones; only one count was recorded for roughly 88% of them. About 18% of the sample is held by the ten biggest clonotypes. Sequences were obtained from peripheral blood. Receptor source: a man in his forties or fifties with COVID-19, enrolled during active disease.

The chain links TRBV5-1 to TRBJ1-4; TRBD1 matches at 9 bases. The CDR3 sequence is 15 residues long. The V gene's germline CDR1 is SGHRS and CDR2 YFSETQ. The ends lost 7 bases at V and 5 bases at J; junction bases unmatched: 9. CDR3 DNA: TGCGCCAGCGGAATATCGGGACAGGGCAATGAAAAACTGTTTTTT. It translates to CASGISGQGNEKLFF.

The sample holds one count of this clone. The rearrangement links TRBV15 to TRBJ1-4, with TRBD1 matching 10 bases. V shed 1 base and J 6 bases; nucleotides not matched to a gene: 11. The CDR3 length is 18 residues. The germline gives CDR1 LNHNV, CDR2 YYDKDF (reference sequence). CDR3 coding DNA: TGTGCCACCAGCAGAGCCCCGCGGGGACAGGGGAAAGATGAAAAACTGTTTTTT. Protein sequence: CATSRAPRGQGKDEKLFF.

This clone was picked up one time. The chain combines TRBV19 with TRBJ2-7; D might be TRBD1 (6 bases). CDR3 length equals 14 residues. Trimming stripped 3 bases from V and 3 bases from J, with 12 bases between. Germline V gives CDR1 LNHDA, CDR2 SQIVND (reference sequence). CDR3 DNA sequence: TGTGCCAGTAGTATCTCACAGGGACACTACGAGCAGTACTTC. Protein: CASSISQGHYEQYF. The variable domain in full, completed from reference TRBV19 and TRBJ2-7, reads DGGITQSPKYLFRKEGQNVTLSCEQNLNHDAMYWYRQDPGQGLRLIYYSQIVNDFQKGDIAEGYSVSREKKESFPLTVTSAQKNPTAFYLCASSISQGHYEQYFGPGTRLTVT.

The chain joins TRBV5-5 to TRBJ1-2; TRBD1 is a possible D gene (5 bases). Trimming left V 0 bases short and J 4 bases short, with 7 bases between. The germline CDR1 and CDR2 sequences are SGHKS and YYEKEE (reference sequence). The CDR3 consists of 13 residues. In DNA form, the CDR3 reads TGTGCCAGCAGCTTGGCGGACATCTATGGCTACACCTTC. Its protein is CASSLADIYGYTF.

Details on this clone: Germline is not matched at one junction end, which may reflect a read error. CDR3 protein: CASSEAGTGYTSSEF. CDR3 DNA sequence: TGTGCCAGCAGTGAAGCCGGGACAGGGTATACGAGCAGTGAATTC. The gene calls are TRBV6-1 and TRBJ2-7; TRBD1 matches 9 bases. CDR1 MNHNS and CDR2 SASEGT come from the germline V gene. The CDR3 runs 15 residues.

The rearrangement joins TRBV6-2 or TRBV6-3 to TRBJ1-5; 7 nucleotides line up with TRBD1. From germline, CDR1 is MNHEY and CDR2 SVGEGT. The CDR3 is 15 residues long. Trimming removed 2 bases from V and 1 base from J; junction bases left unmatched: 2. The CDR3 bases are TGTGCCAGCAGTTACGAGGACAGGAGCAATCAGCCCCAGCATTTT. It codes for CASSYEDRSNQPQHF.

The J gene is TRBJ2-5, the V gene TRBV3-1 (or the pseudogene TRBV3-2), with 11 nucleotides matching TRBD2. From germline, CDR1 is LGHDT and CDR2 YNNKEL (reference sequence). The CDR3 length is 19 residues. V was clipped by 5 bases and J by 5 bases; unmatched bases: 19. The CDR3 bases are TGTGCCAGCAGCACAACTAGCGGGAGAACCCCCTTTACAAGCGAGACCCAGTACTTC. Translated: CASSTTSGRTPFTSETQYF.

The rearrangement uses TRBV30 and TRBJ1-6; a weak D match, TRBD1 (6 bases). Germline assignment: CDR1 GTSNPN and CDR2 SVGIG (reference sequence). Between the trimmed V and J ends, which lost 3 bases and 6 bases, there was a span of 15 bases. The CDR3 spans 15 residues. The CDR3 nucleotides read TGTGCCTGGAGAGGGAAAGGGACAAGTAATTCACCCCTCCACTTT. Residues: CAWRGKGTSNSPLHF.

The V call is TRBV12-3 or TRBV12-4, the J call TRBJ2-2, with 7 nucleotides matching TRBD1. Germline trimming cut 8 bases from V and 5 bases from J; bases unmatched to any gene: 5. This CDR3 comprises 13 residues. The CDR3 DNA follows: TGTGCCAGCGGCGACAGGGTAACCGGGGAGCTGTTTTTT. It specifies CASGDRVTGELFF.

The chain couples TRBV18 to TRBJ1-2, with D possibly matching TRBD1 (6 bases). Germline assignment: CDR1 KGHSH and CDR2 LQKENI. Trimming shortened V by 4 bases and J by 5 bases, and 14 bases separated the two germline ends. CDR3 length: 14 amino acids. CDR3 bases: TGTGCCAGCTCACAAAAGACAGGCCCATATGGCTACACCTTC. Amino acids: CASSQKTGPYGYTF.

V is TRBV19 and J is TRBJ2-2; 7 bases are shared with TRBD2. The CDR3 runs to 20 residues. The germline gives CDR1 LNHDA, CDR2 SQIVND (reference sequence). V dropped 0 bases and J dropped 0; count of bases not matched to a gene: 13. CDR3 residues: CASSIDRVLGAGANTGELFF. The DNA for the CDR3 is TGTGCCAGTAGTATAGACAGGGTTTTGGGTGCGGGAGCGAACACCGGGGAGCTGTTTTTT.

The CDR3 coding sequence is TGCGCCAGCAGCGAGGACAGGGGAAGGGCTGAAGCTTTCTTT. Its protein product is CASSEDRGRAEAFF. The chain couples TRBV10-2 to TRBJ1-1, with TRBD1 identical over 9 bases. The J segment lost 6 bases and the V segment lost 6 bases, leaving 8 bases of the junction unmatched. The length of the CDR3 is 14 residues. Germline V gene lookup returns CDR1 WSHSY and CDR2 SAAADI.

The genes are TRBV30 and TRBJ2-1; TRBD2 agrees at 16 bases. The CDR3 is 17 residues long. The ends lost 3 bases at V and 7 bases at J; junction bases unmatched: 9. CDR1 is GTSNPN and CDR2 is SVGIG in the germline V gene (reference sequence). The CDR3, as DNA: TGTGCCTGGAGCCCTTCTTGGGGACTAGCGGGAGGGAATGAGCAGTTCTTC. As protein: CAWSPSWGLAGGNEQFF.

The chain joins TRBV29-1 to TRBJ1-4; weak D call: TRBD1 (5 bases). The CDR3 covers 13 residues. Per the germline V gene, CDR1 is SQVTM and CDR2 is ANQGSEA. The ends were cut back, 1 base at V and 7 bases at J, with 10 bases in the middle. DNA for the CDR3: TGCAGCGTTGAAGGCGCAGGGTTTGAAAAACTGTTTTTT. It codes for CSVEGAGFEKLFF.

The J gene is TRBJ2-3, the V gene TRBV24-1; TRBD2 matches 8 bases. This CDR3 has 14 residues. Trimming removed 6 bases from V and 5 bases from J; junction bases left unmatched: 6. CDR1 and CDR2 from the germline V gene are KGHDR and SFDVKD. The CDR3 DNA follows: TGTGCCACCAGTCGGGCGGGAGGCGGAGATACGCAGTATTTT. Translated, it gives CATSRAGGGDTQYF.

This chain links TRBV4-1 with TRBJ2-7; 9 nucleotides align to TRBD1. The trim removed 4 bases at V and 2 bases at J, leaving 15 bases unmatched. CDR3 length equals 18 residues. In germline, CDR1 is MGHRA, CDR2 YSYEKL. Here the CDR3 reads CASSPSPRDRGSPYEQYF. In DNA form, the CDR3 reads TGCGCCAGCAGCCCATCCCCCCGCGACAGGGGGTCCCCCTACGAGCAGTACTTC.

V and J are TRBV19 and TRBJ2-5; perhaps TRBD1 as D (6 bases). V was clipped by 6 bases and J by 4 bases, with 12 bases between them. In germline, CDR1 is LNHDA, CDR2 SQIVND (reference sequence). The length of the CDR3 is 13 residues. CDR3 loop: CASRSADRETQYF. The CDR3 DNA sequence: TGTGCCAGTAGATCCGCGGACAGAGAGACCCAGTACTTC. The whole variable domain, filled in from reference TRBV19 and TRBJ2-5, reads DGGITQSPKYLFRKEGQNVTLSCEQNLNHDAMYWYRQDPGQGLRLIYYSQIVNDFQKGDIAEGYSVSREKKESFPLTVTSAQKNPTAFYLCASRSADRETQYFGPGTRLLVL.

In this sample, this clone turned up once. The gene calls are TRBV28 and TRBJ1-1; a possible D gene is TRBD1 (6 bases). CDR3 length: 16 amino acids. The ends were cut back, 3 bases at V and 5 bases at J, with 19 bases in the middle. CDR1 MDHEN and CDR2 SYDVKM come from the germline V gene. DNA of the CDR3: TGTGCCAGCAGTTTGGCCCCGGGGGGGGCCGTTACTGAAGCTTTCTTT. This codes for CASSLAPGGAVTEAFF.

This clone has more than one count but fewer than ten. The CDR3 nucleotides read TGCGCCAGCAGCTTAGGCAGGGGTTTGAGATTGGATAACTATGGCTACACCTTC. This codes for CASSLGRGLRLDNYGYTF. This chain links TRBV5-1 with TRBJ1-2, with D possibly matching TRBD1 (6 bases). The V gene lost 2 bases and the J gene lost 1 base, with 21 bases spanning the gap. The germline gives CDR1 SGHRS, CDR2 YFSETQ. This CDR3 spans 18 amino acids.

The chain uses TRBV5-4 and TRBJ2-1; 7 bases map to TRBD1. Looked up from germline, CDR1 is SGHNT and CDR2 is YYREEE (reference sequence). The V gene end was trimmed by 4 bases and the J gene end by 10 bases; junction bases not matched to a gene: 8. The CDR3 is made up of 13 amino acids. CDR3 in DNA: TGTGCCAGCAGCGCCGAGACAGGGAGAGAGCAGTTCTTC. Translating gives CASSAETGREQFF. Together with reference TRBV5-4 and TRBJ2-1, the CDR3 gives the full variable domain: ETGVTQSPTHLIKTRGQQVTLRCSSQSGHNTVSWYQQALGQGPQFIFQYYREEENGRGNFPPRFSGLQFPNYSSELNVNALELDDSALYLCASSAETGREQFFGPGTRLTVL.